Below, one T cell receptor (beta chain) is given with its context. The sample is drawn from a study of human thymus T cells. Thymus tissue was removed during corrective cardiac surgery. From germline, CDR1 is MNHEY and CDR2 SMNVEV (reference sequence). The CDR3 extends over 15 amino acids. Trimming shortened V by 5 bases and J by 4 bases, and 17 bases separated the two germline ends. Assay: immunoSEQ multiplex PCR; the TCRdb copy retains only in-frame clones and omits some. The profile shows about 78,000 clones, 90% to 97% of them singletons. This receptor was obtained from a boy under two years old with a congenital heart defect but otherwise immunologically healthy. The chain has TRBV27 and TRBJ1-1; no clear D. Material: thymus tissue. CDR3 sequence (DNA): TGTGCCAGCAGTAAATTGGCGATCCGTCCCACTGAAGCTTTCTTT. Its protein product is CASSKLAIRPTEAFF.